This T cell receptor beta chain was sequenced for a study of cytomegalovirus exposure and HLA in healthy donors. For this clone: The antigen is not known.

General observations from the study: Relative to the roughly 690-donor mean, N-insertions were reportedly fewer in an Asian-associated ancestry cluster in a later analysis. Later on, a genetic analysis was performed. It linked a missense variant in DCLRE1C with V- and J-gene trimming of TCR beta. Altogether, 150 to 200 TCR beta chains were recorded as cytomegalovirus-associated.

The PCR had 60 Vbeta and 13 Jbeta primers. The repertoire was sequenced with immunoSEQ multiplex PCR; TCRdb's copy has only in-frame clones and lacks some. The sample lists 90,000 to 120,000 clones, just under 75% occurring once. There are 15 residues in the CDR3. V was pared by 3 bases and J by 5 bases, with 8 bases of the junction left unmatched. CDR1 is SNHLY and CDR2 is FYNNEI in the germline V gene. The chain employs TRBV2 and TRBJ1-2; 8 bases line up with TRBD1. The sequence was obtained from a middle-aged man in good health and CMV-seropositive. Sequences were obtained from PBMCs. CDR3: CASSDPAGTGYGYTF. CDR3 sequence (DNA): TGTGCCAGCAGTGACCCGGCCGGGACAGGATATGGCTACACCTTC.